This T cell receptor beta chain was recorded in a study of vaccination and CD4 T cells after COVID-19. Background on the study: The peptides that stimulated the cells were overlapping spike peptides from SARS-CoV-2, HCoV-NL63, HCoV-OC43 and HCoV-229E. General observations from the study: Vaccine-specific clones numbering 304 of 307 showed spike mono-reactivity in convalescent patients.

The Oncomine TCR Beta short-read assay generated sequence data from the DNA of cultured CD4+ T cells. TCRdb fed the PCR reads into MiXCR, producing one record per CDR3 protein. Of tens of thousands of distinct CDR3 sequences listed, about 50% are singletons. This clonotype was counted only a few times. Its antigen remains unknown. Noted treatment: approximately 11-day PBMC culture with coronavirus spike peptide pools or control peptides (ViraFEST assay). Germline V gene data show CDR1 as MNHNS and CDR2 as SASEGT. V was cut by 5 bases and J by 9 bases, with 14 bases left in between. CDR3 length: 14 amino acids.

This sequence originates from a human donor who received a COVID-19 vaccine. The rearrangement uses TRBV6-1 and TRBJ1-6; the D gene is possibly TRBD1 (6 bases). The material was CD4+ T cells from blood, cultured in vitro, obtained before SARS-CoV-2 vaccination. CDR3: CASSSGTYGSPLHF. The CDR3 DNA sequence: TGTGCCAGCAGTAGTGGGACATACGGTTCACCCCTCCACTTT.